This entry describes one T cell receptor beta chain. The data belong to a study of blood T cell repertoires in COVID-19. CDR1 is SGHRS, CDR2 YFSETQ, per germline. The V gene end was trimmed by 0 bases and the J gene end by 2 bases; junction bases not matched to a gene: 1. CDR3 length equals 14 residues. It was during active infection that Seattle patients were enrolled and then longitudinally followed. Profiled with immunoSEQ multiplex PCR; TCRdb holds only in-frame clones, not every one. In the table there are 270,000 or so clones, 70% to 90% of which are singletons. Sequenced: peripheral blood. The receptor's source is a woman aged 25 to 39 with COVID-19, enrolled during active disease. The chain joins TRBV5-1 to TRBJ2-7, with TRBD1 matching over 8 bases. CDR3 region: CASSLGQGPYEQYF. The CDR3 nucleotides read TGCGCCAGCAGCTTGGGACAGGGGCCCTACGAGCAGTACTTC. Combining the CDR3 with reference TRBV5-1 and TRBJ2-7 gives the whole variable domain KAGVTQTPRYLIKTRGQQVTLSCSPISGHRSVSWYQQTPGQGLQFLFEYFSETQRNKGNFPGRFSGRQFSNSRSEMNVSTLELGDSALYLCASSLGQGPYEQYFGPGTRLTVT.